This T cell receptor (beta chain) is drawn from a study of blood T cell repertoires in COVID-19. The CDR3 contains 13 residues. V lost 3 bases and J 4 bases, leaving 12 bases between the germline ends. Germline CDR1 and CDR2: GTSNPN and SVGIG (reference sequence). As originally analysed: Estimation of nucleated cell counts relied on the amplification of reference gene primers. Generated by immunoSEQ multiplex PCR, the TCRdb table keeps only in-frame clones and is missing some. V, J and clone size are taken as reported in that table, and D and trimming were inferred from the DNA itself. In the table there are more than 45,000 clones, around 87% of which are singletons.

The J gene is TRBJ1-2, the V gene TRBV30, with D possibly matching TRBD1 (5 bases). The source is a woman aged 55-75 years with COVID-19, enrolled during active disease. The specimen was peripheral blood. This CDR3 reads CAWSPGPGYGYTF. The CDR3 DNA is TGTGCCTGGAGCCCAGGGCCGGGCTATGGCTACACCTTC.